The 32 T cell receptor beta chains given below trace back to one sample, sequenced in a study of Ad26.COV2.S vaccination and SARS-CoV-2 variants (dated by TCRdb to 2020 to 2022). What this sample's treatment or condition label stands for: roughly 18 received Ad26.COV2.S at low or high dose, single or two shots; 5 received placebo; per-sample allocation not given. For vaccine and placebo recipients, the sequenced repertoires came from samples collected on day 63 after the first injection. Library generation was performed with the immunoSEQ multiplex PCR assay. TCRdb obtained this table from immuneACCESS and retained in-frame rearrangements with V and J assigned. These tables miss some clones; where compared with another copy, unresolved V genes account for less than half of the shortfall, and the remainder is unexplained. In all, the sample holds hundreds of thousands of clones, and 83% of those were seen once. Clones ranked in the top ten supply nearly 7.5% of the sample.

Sequencing used peripheral blood, obtained in a trial of Ad26.COV2.S vaccine versus placebo. All receptors come from a person aged 18-60 years who received the Ad26.COV2.S COVID-19 vaccine or a placebo.

The rearrangement uses TRBV9 and TRBJ1-3; a weak D match, TRBD1 (5 bases). The CDR3 runs to 15 residues. Germline assignment: CDR1 SGDLS and CDR2 YYNGEE. Trimming stripped 2 bases from V and 0 bases from J, with 9 bases between. The CDR3 coding sequence is TGTGCCAGCAGCGTGGGTACAGGCTCTGGAAACACCATATATTTT. Its translation: CASSVGTGSGNTIYF.

The chain is built from TRBV6-5 and TRBJ2-1, with TRBD2 as a possible D gene (7 bases). Trimming removed 0 bases from V and 7 bases from J, with 13 bases in between. The CDR3 is made up of 15 amino acids. Per the germline V gene, CDR1 is MNHEY and CDR2 is SVGAGI. CDR3 loop: CASSYSRGRGNEQFF. The CDR3 bases are TGTGCCAGCAGTTACTCGAGGGGGAGGGGTAATGAGCAGTTCTTC.

This chain links TRBV27 with TRBJ2-7; 9 bases agree with TRBD1. The CDR3 totals 15 residues. The V gene's germline CDR1 is MNHEY and CDR2 SMNVEV (reference sequence). Trimming cost V 8 bases and J 3 bases; bases outside gene matches: 11. The CDR3 DNA follows: TGTGCCAGCGCACTCCGGGACAGGGTCATCTACGAGCAGTACTTC. It translates to CASALRDRVIYEQYF.

The chain carries TRBV12-3 or TRBV12-4 and TRBJ1-5, with D tentatively TRBD1 (5 bases). The CDR3 contains 13 residues. Between the trimmed V and J ends, which lost 2 bases and 7 bases, there was a span of 9 bases. CDR3 protein: CASSLWGEQPQHF. The CDR3 DNA reads as TGTGCCAGCAGTTTATGGGGGGAACAGCCCCAGCATTTT.

This clone is medium-sized within its sample. CDR3 sequence reads: CARSRTRPRQYF. The CDR3 coding sequence is TGTGCCAGAAGCCGGACTCGGCCCCGGCAGTACTTC. The genes are TRBV5-3 and TRBJ2-7; D might be TRBD2 (5 bases). TRBV5-3 carries the ORF label, with uncertain function. There are 12 residues in the CDR3. With 4 bases removed from V and 9 bases from J, the gap between germline ends came to 14 bases.

The chain joins TRBV18 to TRBJ1-2; no clear D. Trimming removed 0 bases at V and 7 bases at J, with 12 bases between. In germline, CDR1 is KGHSH, CDR2 LQKENI. This CDR3 is 14 amino acids long. The CDR3 loop reads CASSPPGDDIGYTF. The CDR3 DNA sequence: TGTGCCAGCTCACCACCGGGCGACGACATTGGCTACACCTTC. The full variable domain, its missing parts supplied by reference TRBV18 and TRBJ1-2, is NAGVMQNPRHLVRRRGQEARLRCSPMKGHSHVYWYRQLPEEGLKFMVYLQKENIIDESGMPKERFSAEFPKEGPSILRIQQVVRGDSAAYFCASSPPGDDIGYTFGSGTRLTVV.

The chain carries TRBV14 and TRBJ1-1, with a weak D call TRBD1 (5 bases). Trimming removed 1 base from V and 4 bases from J, with 34 bases in between. Germline-derived CDR1 and CDR2 are SGHDN and FVKESK. The CDR3 has 22 amino acids. Here the CDR3 DNA reads TGTGCCAGCAGCCAAGTTGGAGGATCCTTTGGGGGGGAGTTTTTTAAGGGCACTGAAGCTTTCTTT. Translating it yields CASSQVGGSFGGEFFKGTEAFF.

This clone has just a few counts. This sequence joins TRBV7-8 and TRBJ2-5; D is unresolved. Trimming pared 5 bases from V and 4 bases from J, leaving 14 bases between. Germline V gene lookup returns CDR1 SGHVS and CDR2 FQNEAQ. The CDR3 covers 14 residues. CDR3 loop: CASSLRDWGETQYF. The CDR3 nucleotides read TGTGCCAGCAGCCTACGAGACTGGGGAGAGACCCAGTACTTC.

The rearrangement links TRBV11-2 to TRBJ2-5; D gene uncertain. The CDR3 has 12 amino acids. CDR1 and CDR2 from the germline V gene are SGHAT and FQNNGV. V was shortened by 4 bases and J by 5 bases, with 8 bases between the two germline ends. The CDR3 DNA is TGTGCCAGCAGCTCTTGGGTGGAGACCCAGTACTTC. Protein product: CASSSWVETQYF. Variable domain in full (rest from reference TRBV11-2 and TRBJ2-5): EAGVAQSPRYKIIEKRQSVAFWCNPISGHATLYWYQQILGQGPKLLIQFQNNGVVDDSQLPKDRFSAERLKGVDSTLKIQPAKLEDSAVYLCASSSWVETQYFGPGTRLLVL.

Concerning this clone itself: Other DNA sequences from this sample encode an identical CDR3 as well. This chain connects TRBV27 to TRBJ2-7, with TRBD2 identical over 7 bases. The germline V gene encodes CDR1 MNHEY and CDR2 SMNVEV (reference sequence). This CDR3 is 15 amino acids long. The J segment lost 3 bases and the V segment lost 8 bases, leaving 13 bases of the junction unmatched. In DNA, the CDR3 is TGTGCCAGCGCAAGGGCCAGCGGGACCCACTACGAGCAGTACTTC. Its translation: CASARASGTHYEQYF.

The chain couples TRBV6-5 to TRBJ1-2, with D possibly being TRBD1 (6 bases). The V end lost 4 bases, the J end lost 4 bases, and 10 bases lay between the germline ends. The CDR3 consists of 13 residues. Germline lookup yields CDR1 MNHEY and CDR2 SVGAGI. CDR3 DNA sequence: TGTGCCAGCAGTTTTGACAGGCTCTATGGCTACACCTTC. Translation gives CASSFDRLYGYTF.

The rearrangement uses TRBV11-1 and TRBJ1-1, with 7 bases fitting TRBD1. J was trimmed by 0 bases and V by 4 bases; bases with no gene match: 5. The germline gives CDR1 SGHAT, CDR2 FQDESV (reference sequence). This CDR3 has 15 residues. Here the CDR3 reads CASSSPGQMNTEAFF. CDR3 nucleotide sequence: TGTGCCAGCAGCTCCCCGGGACAGATGAACACTGAAGCTTTCTTT.

This clone appeared a single time. The chain employs TRBV11-3 and TRBJ2-7; D unresolved. This CDR3 is built from 15 residues. Germline values: CDR1 SGHNT, CDR2 YENEEA. V was pared by 1 base and J by 2 bases, with 12 bases between. This CDR3 reads CASSLAELAPYEQYF. DNA for the CDR3: TGTGCCAGCAGCTTAGCGGAGCTGGCCCCCTACGAGCAGTACTTC.

This chain links TRBV7-3 with TRBJ1-3; D is unclear. This CDR3 is 13 amino acids long. CDR1 and CDR2 (germline): SGHTA, FQGTGA. V was shortened by 3 bases and J by 7 bases, with 10 bases between the two germline ends. The CDR3 spells CASSFKGSNTIYF. The CDR3 DNA reads as TGTGCCAGCAGCTTTAAGGGTTCGAACACCATATATTTT.

The chain recombines TRBV7-9 with TRBJ1-6; TRBD1 might be the D (5 bases). The CDR3 has 16 residues. Germline V lookup: CDR1 SEHNR, CDR2 FQNEAQ (reference sequence). The germline V and J ends were trimmed by 7 bases and 7 bases, with 20 bases remaining between them. Here the CDR3 reads CASTPGLGRENSPLHF. The CDR3 DNA reads as TGTGCCAGCACCCCGGGACTAGGGAGAGAAAATTCACCCCTCCACTTT.

The chain joins TRBV2 to TRBJ2-7, with 9 bases that match TRBD1. The V gene's germline CDR1 is SNHLY and CDR2 FYNNEI. Unmatched junction bases numbered 10, after V lost 10 bases and J lost 6 bases. The CDR3 sequence is 13 residues long. The CDR3 loop is CANTRDRVSEQYF. DNA for the CDR3: TGTGCCAACACCCGGGACAGGGTAAGCGAGCAGTACTTC.

This clone was recorded a few times. The chain combines TRBV27 with TRBJ1-1, with D possibly being TRBD1 (5 bases). Per the germline V gene, CDR1 is MNHEY and CDR2 is SMNVEV (reference sequence). Trimming removed 6 bases at V and 0 bases at J, with 17 bases between. This CDR3 comprises 16 residues. The CDR3 loop reads CASSGTGRVMNTEAFF. CDR3 DNA: TGTGCCAGCAGCGGAACAGGCAGGGTCATGAACACTGAAGCTTTCTTT.

The V gene is TRBV27, the J gene TRBJ1-2; tentative D call: TRBD1 (5 bases). Between the trimmed V and J ends, which lost 5 bases and 4 bases, there was a span of 11 bases. Per the germline V gene, CDR1 is MNHEY and CDR2 is SMNVEV (reference sequence). The CDR3 runs 13 residues. CDR3 region: CASSPAGTYGYTF. The CDR3 DNA reads as TGTGCCAGCAGTCCCGCGGGGACCTATGGCTACACCTTC.

V and J are TRBV6-1 and TRBJ1-5; TRBD1 agrees at 11 bases. CDR1 and CDR2 from the germline V gene are MNHNS and SASEGT. CDR3 size: 15 residues. Unmatched junction bases numbered 3, after V lost 1 base and J lost 7 bases. CDR3 sequence: CASSEDRTGGQPQHF. CDR3 DNA sequence: TGTGCCAGCAGTGAAGACAGGACAGGGGGCCAGCCCCAGCATTTT.

This chain joins TRBV27 and TRBJ2-7, with 10 positions matching TRBD2. Germline V CDR1 and CDR2: MNHEY, SMNVEV (reference sequence). The CDR3 extends over 16 amino acids. J lost 4 bases, V lost 1 base, and 7 bases had no gene match. The chain's CDR3 is CASSLFSTSGIYEQYF. CDR3 nucleotide sequence: TGTGCCAGCAGTTTATTCTCCACTAGCGGGATTTACGAGCAGTACTTC.

A word on this clone: Distinct nucleotide sequences in the sample also encode this CDR3. This chain joins TRBV18 and TRBJ1-5; perhaps TRBD1 as D (5 bases). V lost 2 bases to trimming and J lost 7 bases, with 12 bases between them. From germline, CDR1 is KGHSH and CDR2 LQKENI. The CDR3 has 14 residues. Written as DNA, the CDR3 is TGTGCCAGCTCACCAGGGCAGGGCGACCAGCCCCAGCATTTT. Its protein is CASSPGQGDQPQHF.

The chain employs TRBV12-3 or TRBV12-4 and TRBJ1-3; the D gene is possibly TRBD1 (5 bases). This CDR3 spans 11 amino acids. The V and J ends lost 10 bases and 4 bases respectively, with 8 bases between them. The CDR3 loop is CAMGRGNTIYF. The DNA for the CDR3 is TGTGCCATGGGACGGGGAAACACCATATATTTT.

This clone appeared a few times. CDR3 coding DNA: TGTGCCAGTATAAATACAGGGGCGCAAGCTGAAGCTTTCTTT. Protein: CASINTGAQAEAFF. The chain employs TRBV19 and TRBJ1-1, with TRBD1 matching 7 bases. Trimming at V came to 7 bases and at J to 6 bases, leaving 11 bases not matched to a gene. This CDR3 region has 14 residues. The V gene's germline CDR1 is LNHDA and CDR2 SQIVND (reference sequence).

CDR3 protein: CASSQLRRLPTGYTF. CDR3 sequence (DNA): TGTGCCAGCAGCCAACTACGGCGGCTCCCAACGGGCTACACCTTC. The chain recombines TRBV3-1 (or the pseudogene TRBV3-2) with TRBJ1-2; D uncertain. CDR1 LGHDT and CDR2 YNNKEL come from the germline V gene (reference sequence). The CDR3 is 15 residues long. Trimming stripped 2 bases from V and 8 bases from J, with 18 bases between.

This clone occurred a few times. The chain is built from TRBV7-2 and TRBJ2-1, with 10 bases fitting TRBD2. Losses at the gene ends were 4 bases for V and 4 bases for J; bases not matched to a gene: 4. Germline CDR1 reads SGHTA; CDR2 reads FQGNSA. CDR3 size: 15 residues. This CDR3 is CASSYLAGVYNEQFF. Here the CDR3 DNA reads TGTGCCAGCAGCTACCTAGCGGGAGTATACAATGAGCAGTTCTTC.

The chain is built from TRBV11-2 and TRBJ2-4, with unresolved D. Deletions cut 4 bases from V and 7 bases from J, with 14 bases between. Germline V gene sequence: CDR1 SGHAT, CDR2 FQNNGV. This CDR3 spans 14 amino acids. The CDR3 region has the DNA TGTGCCAGCAGCTCCCGCCGGCATAGGAACATTCAGTACTTC. It specifies CASSSRRHRNIQYF.

DNA of the CDR3: TGCGCCAGCAGCTTGGAGTCAGTGAACTATGGCTACACCTTC. This gives the protein CASSLESVNYGYTF. The chain couples TRBV5-1 to TRBJ1-2; D is unresolved. This CDR3 is 14 amino acids long. V lost 0 bases and J 2 bases, leaving 8 bases between the germline ends. Looked up from germline, CDR1 is SGHRS and CDR2 is YFSETQ.

V gene TRBV3-1 (or the pseudogene TRBV3-2) combines with J gene TRBJ1-1; D might be TRBD1 (5 bases). Trimming took off 4 bases at V and 0 bases at J, with 12 bases between the two ends. Germline CDR1 reads LGHDT; CDR2 reads YNNKEL (reference sequence). CDR3 length equals 15 residues. The CDR3 spells CASSPKWGLNTEAFF. DNA for the CDR3: TGTGCCAGCAGCCCAAAGTGGGGGTTGAACACTGAAGCTTTCTTT.

In this sample, this clone turned up a few times. The V gene is TRBV5-1, the J gene TRBJ1-1; 7 nucleotides match TRBD1. The CDR3 spans 19 residues. Germline CDR1 SGHRS, CDR2 YFSETQ. With V trimmed by 3 bases and J by 0 bases, 17 bases remained unmatched. CDR3 amino acids: CASSSGRTGLKWVNTEAFF. The CDR3 DNA is TGCGCCAGCAGCTCAGGGAGGACAGGTCTTAAATGGGTGAACACTGAAGCTTTCTTT.

The J gene is TRBJ2-7, the V gene TRBV5-1, with D possibly matching TRBD2 (5 bases). V gave up 0 bases and J gave up 3 bases, with 13 bases separating them. Germline V gene data show CDR1 as SGHRS and CDR2 as YFSETQ. This CDR3 has 15 residues. DNA of the CDR3: TGCGCCAGCAGCTTGGGGGCTAGCCGTCTCTACGAGCAGTACTTC. Protein sequence: CASSLGASRLYEQYF.

V and J are TRBV9 and TRBJ2-1; maybe TRBD2 (5 bases). This CDR3 is built from 16 residues. Germline V gene sequence: CDR1 SGDLS, CDR2 YYNGEE. Trimming cost V 4 bases and J 0 bases, with 14 bases left between them. The CDR3 spells CASSRNSGFSYNEQFF. Here the CDR3 DNA reads TGTGCCAGCAGCAGGAACAGCGGCTTCTCCTACAATGAGCAGTTCTTC.

The table lists this clone with a count of one. The chain links TRBV29-1 to TRBJ1-1; possibly TRBD1 for D (5 bases). The CDR3 runs to 12 residues. The germline gives CDR1 SQVTM, CDR2 ANQGSEA. Deletions cut 7 bases from V and 0 bases from J, with 9 bases between. The chain's CDR3 is CSAGTVNTEAFF. CDR3 nucleotide sequence: TGCAGCGCGGGGACGGTGAACACTGAAGCTTTCTTT.